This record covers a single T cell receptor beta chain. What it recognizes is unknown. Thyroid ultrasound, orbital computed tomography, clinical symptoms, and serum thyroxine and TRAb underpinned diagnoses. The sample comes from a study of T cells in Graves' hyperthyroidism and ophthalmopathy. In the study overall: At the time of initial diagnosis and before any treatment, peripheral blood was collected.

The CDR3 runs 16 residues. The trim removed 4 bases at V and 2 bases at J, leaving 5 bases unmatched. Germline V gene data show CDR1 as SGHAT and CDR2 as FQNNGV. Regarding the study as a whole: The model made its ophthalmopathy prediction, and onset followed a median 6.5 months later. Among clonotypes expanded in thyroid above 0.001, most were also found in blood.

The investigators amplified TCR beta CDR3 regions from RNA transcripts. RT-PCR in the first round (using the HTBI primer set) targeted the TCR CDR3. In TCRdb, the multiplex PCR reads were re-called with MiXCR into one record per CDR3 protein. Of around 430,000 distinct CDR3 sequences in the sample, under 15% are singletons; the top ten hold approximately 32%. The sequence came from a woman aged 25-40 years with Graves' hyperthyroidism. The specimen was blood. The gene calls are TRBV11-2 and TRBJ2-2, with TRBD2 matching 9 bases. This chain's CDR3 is CASSSAGGKNTGELFF. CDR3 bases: TGTGCCAGCAGCTCGGCGGGAGGGAAAAACACCGGGGAGCTGTTTTTT.